Below are 11 T cell receptor beta chains sequenced from a single sample in a study of neurological immune-mediated disorders. One entry per CDR3 protein, called by TCRdb with MiXCR from the 5' RACE reads. The sample includes about 59,000 distinct CDR3 sequences, approximately 11% of them seen just once. The sample was PBMCs. The receptors shown here come from a woman aged 60-70 years with HTLV-1-associated myelopathy (HAM/TSP).

Many counts were recorded for this clonotype. V gene TRBV12-3 or TRBV12-4 combines with J gene TRBJ2-3; D may be TRBD1 (6 bases). Deletions cut 6 bases from V and 6 bases from J, with 13 bases between. This CDR3 is 13 amino acids long. CDR3 sequence reads: CASRSSGVDTQYF. The CDR3 DNA is TGTGCCAGCAGATCCTCAGGGGTGGATACGCAGTATTTT.

This clonotype was counted at least ten times. The chain has TRBV9 and TRBJ1-3, with TRBD1 matching 8 bases. The CDR3 consists of 17 residues. Germline values: CDR1 SGDLS, CDR2 YYNGEE. Unmatched junction bases numbered 10, after V lost 4 bases and J lost 1 base. The CDR3 region has the DNA TGTGCCAGCAGCCCGAACAGGGGGAGGTTTTCTGGAAACACCATATATTTT. Amino acids: CASSPNRGRFSGNTIYF.

This clonotype was seen ten or more times. The chain recombines TRBV20-1 with TRBJ1-5; D possibly corresponds to TRBD1 (6 bases). Trimming removed 4 bases at V and 5 bases at J, with 9 bases between. Germline V lookup: CDR1 DFQATT, CDR2 SNEGSKA (reference sequence). The CDR3 loop spans 12 amino acids. CDR3 residues: CSATQGDQPQHF. The CDR3, as DNA: TGCAGTGCTACACAGGGAGATCAGCCCCAGCATTTT.

This clonotype was seen repeatedly, ten times or more. J is TRBJ2-7 and V is TRBV12-3 or TRBV12-4; D may be TRBD1 (5 bases). The length of the CDR3 is 15 residues. The V end lost 3 bases, the J end lost 6 bases, and 18 bases lay between the germline ends. For the CDR3, the DNA is TGTGCCAGCAGTTTTTTTGGGGCAAGGGCCGGCGAGCAGTACTTC. This codes for CASSFFGARAGEQYF.

This clonotype was counted at least ten times. This chain uses TRBV14 with TRBJ2-2; 8 nucleotides agree with TRBD2. Germline CDR1 and CDR2: SGHDN and FVKESK. This CDR3 contains 15 residues. After removal of 1 base from V and 6 bases from J, the junction contained 4 bases not matched to a gene. The CDR3 sequence is CASSQGPGRAGELFF. Written as DNA, the CDR3 is TGTGCCAGCAGCCAAGGACCCGGGAGGGCCGGGGAGCTGTTTTTT.

This chain links TRBV6-1 with TRBJ2-1; TRBD1 matches 8 bases. Unmatched junction bases numbered 13, after V lost 8 bases and J lost 10 bases. CDR1 is MNHNS and CDR2 is SASEGT in the germline V gene. The CDR3 is 14 amino acids. The CDR3 region is CASRGRGRLGEQFF. For the CDR3, the DNA is TGTGCCAGCCGTGGCAGGGGGCGGTTGGGGGAGCAGTTCTTC.

This clonotype was counted at least ten times. The chain is built from TRBV7-2 and TRBJ2-5; a weak D match, TRBD2 (5 bases). This CDR3 contains 14 residues. Trimming removed 0 bases at V and 10 bases at J, with 15 bases between. Per the germline V gene, CDR1 is SGHTA and CDR2 is FQGNSA. This chain's CDR3 is CASSLAFPSGGQYF. In DNA, the CDR3 is TGTGCCAGCAGCTTAGCGTTCCCAAGTGGAGGCCAGTACTTC.

This clonotype has ten or more counts. The chain recombines TRBV2 with TRBJ2-3; D call uncertain. Germline values: CDR1 SNHLY, CDR2 FYNNEI. This CDR3 region has 15 residues. Trimming took off 1 base at V and 4 bases at J, with 12 bases between the two ends. CDR3 sequence reads: CASSEGRSEPDTQYF. The CDR3 DNA follows: TGTGCCAGCAGTGAAGGGCGGAGCGAACCAGATACGCAGTATTTT. Full variable domain (remainder filled in from reference TRBV2 and TRBJ2-3): EPEVTQTPSHQVTQMGQEVILRCVPISNHLYFYWYRQILGQKVEFLVSFYNNEISEKSEIFDDQFSVERPDGSNFTLKIRSTKLEDSAMYFCASSEGRSEPDTQYFGPGTRLTVL.

This clonotype was counted at least ten times. The chain has TRBV4-1 and TRBJ1-1, with unresolved D. Between the trimmed V and J ends, which lost 5 bases and 3 bases, there was a span of 13 bases. This CDR3 comprises 14 residues. Germline V CDR1 and CDR2: MGHRA, YSYEKL. The CDR3 DNA reads as TGCGCCAGCAGCTCTCGACGGTCGGACACTGAAGCTTTCTTT. It codes for CASSSRRSDTEAFF.

This clonotype was seen ten or more times. The junction departs from the called germline gene at one end, perhaps through a read error. The V and J genes are TRBV20-1 and TRBJ2-5; TRBD2 aligns across 13 bases. The germline V gene encodes CDR1 DFQATT and CDR2 SNEGSKA (reference sequence). The CDR3 totals 16 residues. In DNA, the CDR3 is TGCAGTGCCAGAGGACTAGCGGGAGTGTCCCAAGAGACCCAGTACTTC. Its protein product is CSARGLAGVSQETQYF.

The rearrangement joins TRBV3-1 to TRBJ2-7; no reliable D call. The V end was cut by 3 bases, the J end by 5 bases, with 8 bases between. CDR3 length equals 12 residues. In germline, CDR1 is LGHDT, CDR2 YNNKEL (reference sequence). Written as DNA, the CDR3 is TGTGCCAGCAGCCAGGTCCGGGACGAGCAGTACTTC. It specifies CASSQVRDEQYF.